This T cell receptor beta chain was identified in a study of T cells in Graves' hyperthyroidism and ophthalmopathy. In its sample, this clonotype was seen many times. The source material, RNA transcripts, was used to amplify TCR beta CDR3 regions. A set of HTBI primers served as the primers for a first-round RT-PCR of the TCR CDR3. In TCRdb, the multiplex PCR reads were re-called with MiXCR into one record per CDR3 protein. The data show approximately 400,000 distinct CDR3 sequences, with more than 14% seen just once and roughly a fifth held by the top ten. CDR1 and CDR2 from the germline V gene are SGHTA and FQGNSA. Unmatched junction bases numbered 13, after V lost 4 bases and J lost 7 bases. The CDR3 consists of 19 residues.

This clonotype originated in a woman in her twenties or thirties with Graves' ophthalmopathy. The chain combines TRBV7-2 with TRBJ2-1; 16 bases line up with TRBD2. The sample comprised blood. In nucleotides, the CDR3 is TGTGCCAGCAGCTATCTTATGGGACTAGCGGGGGGGAGGAGGAATGAGCAGTTCTTC. As protein: CASSYLMGLAGGRRNEQFF.